The table lists the clone carrying this T cell receptor (beta chain) with many counts. The data originate from a study of tumor and adjacent non-tumor tissue in lung cancer. The template was RNA from unsorted bulk tissue. Three rounds of nested PCR, following a modified ARM-PCR protocol, produced the TCRbeta library. TCRdb reanalysed the multiplex PCR reads using MiXCR and keeps one entry per CDR3 protein. The sample shows 100,000 to 120,000 distinct CDR3 sequences, about 80% of them seen only once. V lost 2 bases and J lost 5, with 10 bases in between. The CDR3 is made up of 14 amino acids. The chain combines TRBV12-3 or TRBV12-4 with TRBJ1-3; no definite D call. The source is a man between 65 and 85 years old with non-small cell lung cancer. Sequenced: lung tumor tissue. CDR3 DNA sequence: TGTGCCAGCAGTTTATTTGACTTTCGAAACACCATATATTTT. Translated: CASSLFDFRNTIYF.